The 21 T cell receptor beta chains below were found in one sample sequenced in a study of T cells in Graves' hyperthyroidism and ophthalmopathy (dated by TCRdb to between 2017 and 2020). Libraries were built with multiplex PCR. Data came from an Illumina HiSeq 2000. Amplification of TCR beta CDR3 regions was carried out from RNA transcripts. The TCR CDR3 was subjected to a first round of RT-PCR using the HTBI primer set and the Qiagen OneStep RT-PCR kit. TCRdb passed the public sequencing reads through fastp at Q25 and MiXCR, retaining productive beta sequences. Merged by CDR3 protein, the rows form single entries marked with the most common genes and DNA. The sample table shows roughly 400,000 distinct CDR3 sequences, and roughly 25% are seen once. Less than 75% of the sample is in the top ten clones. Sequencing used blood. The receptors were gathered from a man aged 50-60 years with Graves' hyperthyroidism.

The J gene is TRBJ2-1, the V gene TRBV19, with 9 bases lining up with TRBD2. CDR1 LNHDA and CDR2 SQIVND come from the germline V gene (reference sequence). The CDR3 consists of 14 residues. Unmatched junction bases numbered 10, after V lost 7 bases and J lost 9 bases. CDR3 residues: CASKRAGGEGEQFF. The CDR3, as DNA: TGTGCCAGTAAGCGAGCGGGAGGAGAAGGTGAGCAGTTCTTC.

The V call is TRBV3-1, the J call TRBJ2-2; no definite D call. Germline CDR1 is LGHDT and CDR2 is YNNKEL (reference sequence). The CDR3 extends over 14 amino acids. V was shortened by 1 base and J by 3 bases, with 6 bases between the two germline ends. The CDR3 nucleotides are TGTGCCAGCAGCCAAGGGATCGACACCGGGGAGCTGTTTTTT. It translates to CASSQGIDTGELFF.

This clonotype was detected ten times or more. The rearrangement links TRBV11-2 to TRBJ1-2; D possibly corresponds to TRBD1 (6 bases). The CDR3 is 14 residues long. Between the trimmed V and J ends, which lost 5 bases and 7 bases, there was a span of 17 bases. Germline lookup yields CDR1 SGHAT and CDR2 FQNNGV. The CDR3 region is CASSPGAGAGGYTF. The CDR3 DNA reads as TGTGCCAGCAGCCCTGGGGCAGGGGCCGGTGGCTACACCTTC.

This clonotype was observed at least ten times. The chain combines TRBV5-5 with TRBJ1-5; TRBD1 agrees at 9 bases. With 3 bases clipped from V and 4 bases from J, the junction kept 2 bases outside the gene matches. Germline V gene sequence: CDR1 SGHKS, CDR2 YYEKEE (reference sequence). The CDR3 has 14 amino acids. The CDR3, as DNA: TGTGCCAGCAGCTGGGGGACAGGGAATCAGCCCCAGCATTTT. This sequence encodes CASSWGTGNQPQHF.

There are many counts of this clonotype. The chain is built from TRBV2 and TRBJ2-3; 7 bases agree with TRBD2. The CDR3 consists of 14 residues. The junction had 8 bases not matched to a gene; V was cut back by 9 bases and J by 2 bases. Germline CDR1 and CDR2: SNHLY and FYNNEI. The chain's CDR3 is CASREAWSTDTQYF. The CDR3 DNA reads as TGTGCCAGTCGGGAGGCATGGTCCACAGATACGCAGTATTTT.

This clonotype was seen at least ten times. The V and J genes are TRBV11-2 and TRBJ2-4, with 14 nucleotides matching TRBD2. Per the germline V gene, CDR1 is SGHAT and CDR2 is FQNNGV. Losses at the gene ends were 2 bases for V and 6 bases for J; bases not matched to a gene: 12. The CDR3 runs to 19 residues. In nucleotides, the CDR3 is TGTGCCAGCAGCTTACCTCGACTAGCGGGAGGGCCCCCCAGAAACATTCAGTACTTC. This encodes CASSLPRLAGGPPRNIQYF.

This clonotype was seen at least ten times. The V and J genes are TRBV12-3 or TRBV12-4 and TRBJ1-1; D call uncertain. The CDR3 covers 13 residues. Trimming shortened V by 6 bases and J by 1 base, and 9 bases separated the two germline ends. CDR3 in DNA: TGTGCCAGCAGACCGCGGGAGAACACTGAAGCTTTCTTT. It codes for CASRPRENTEAFF.

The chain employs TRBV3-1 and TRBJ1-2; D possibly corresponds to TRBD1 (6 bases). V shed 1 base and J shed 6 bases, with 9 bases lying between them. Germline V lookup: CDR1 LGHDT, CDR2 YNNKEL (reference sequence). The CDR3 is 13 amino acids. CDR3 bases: TGTGCCAGCAGCCAAGGGCAGGGGAATGGCTACACCTTC. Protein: CASSQGQGNGYTF.

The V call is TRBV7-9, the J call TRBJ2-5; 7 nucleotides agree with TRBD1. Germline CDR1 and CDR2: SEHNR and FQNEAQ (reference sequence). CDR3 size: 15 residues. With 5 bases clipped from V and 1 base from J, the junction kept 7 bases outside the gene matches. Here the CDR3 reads CASSQTGSPQETQYF. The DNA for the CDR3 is TGTGCCAGCAGCCAGACAGGGTCCCCCCAAGAGACCCAGTACTTC.

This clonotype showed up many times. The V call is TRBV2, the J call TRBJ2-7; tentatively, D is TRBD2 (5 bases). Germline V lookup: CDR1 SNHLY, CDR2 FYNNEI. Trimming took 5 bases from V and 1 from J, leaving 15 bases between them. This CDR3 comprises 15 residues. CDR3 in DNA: TGTGCCAGCAGTTATCTGAGCGGACCTTCCTACGAGCAGTACTTC. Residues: CASSYLSGPSYEQYF.

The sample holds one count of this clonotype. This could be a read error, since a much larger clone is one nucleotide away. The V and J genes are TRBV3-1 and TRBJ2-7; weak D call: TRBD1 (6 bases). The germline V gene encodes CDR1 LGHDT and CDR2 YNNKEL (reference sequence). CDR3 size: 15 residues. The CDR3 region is CAGSRRGAAAYEQYF. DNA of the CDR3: TGTGCCGGCAGCCGCAGGGGTGCCGCCGCCTACGAGCAGTACTTC.

The CDR3, as DNA: TGTGCCAGCGGCCGCGGGAATGAGCAGTTCTTC. Translation: CASGRGNEQFF. The V gene is TRBV6-1, the J gene TRBJ2-1; perhaps TRBD2 as D (5 bases). Germline V CDR1 and CDR2: MNHNS, SASEGT. The CDR3 loop spans 11 amino acids. The V end was cut by 8 bases, the J end by 7 bases, with 9 bases between.

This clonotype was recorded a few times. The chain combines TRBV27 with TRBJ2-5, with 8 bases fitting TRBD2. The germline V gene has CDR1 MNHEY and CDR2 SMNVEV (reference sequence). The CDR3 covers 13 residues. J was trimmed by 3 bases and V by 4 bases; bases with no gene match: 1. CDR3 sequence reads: CASSWTSKETQYF. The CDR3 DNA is TGTGCCAGCAGTTGGACTAGCAAAGAGACCCAGTACTTC.

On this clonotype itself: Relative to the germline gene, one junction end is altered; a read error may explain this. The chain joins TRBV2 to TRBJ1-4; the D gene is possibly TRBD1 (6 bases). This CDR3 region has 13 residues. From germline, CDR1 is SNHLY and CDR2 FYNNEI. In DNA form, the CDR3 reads TGTGCCAGCAGGAGGGATAGGGGGGAAAAACAGTTTTTT. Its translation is CASRRDRGEKQFF.

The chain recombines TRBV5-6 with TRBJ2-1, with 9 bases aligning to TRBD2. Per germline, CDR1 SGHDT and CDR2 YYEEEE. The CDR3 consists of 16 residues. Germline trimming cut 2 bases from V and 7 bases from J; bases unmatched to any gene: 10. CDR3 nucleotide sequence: TGTGCCAGCAGCTTTAGACTAGCGGAGGGGGGGAATGAGCAGTTCTTC. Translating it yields CASSFRLAEGGNEQFF.

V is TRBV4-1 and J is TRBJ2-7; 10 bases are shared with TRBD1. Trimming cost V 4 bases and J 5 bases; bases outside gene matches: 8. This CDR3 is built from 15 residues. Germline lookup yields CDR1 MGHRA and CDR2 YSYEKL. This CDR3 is CASSPRTGGGDEQYF. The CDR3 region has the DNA TGCGCCAGCAGCCCCAGGACAGGGGGAGGCGACGAGCAGTACTTC.

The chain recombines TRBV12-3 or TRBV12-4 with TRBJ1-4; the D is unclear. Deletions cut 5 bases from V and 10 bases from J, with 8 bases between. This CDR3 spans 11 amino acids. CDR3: CASSARAKLFF. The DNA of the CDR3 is TGTGCCAGCAGTGCACGGGCAAAACTGTTTTTT.

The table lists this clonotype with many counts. CDR3 coding DNA: TGTGCCAGCGTACAGGGCTATAGCGAGCAGTACTTC. Translation: CASVQGYSEQYF. This rearrangement joins TRBV6-1 to TRBJ2-7; TRBD1 might be the D (6 bases). The CDR3 runs 12 residues. The ends were cut back, 8 bases at V and 6 bases at J, with 14 bases in the middle. In germline, CDR1 is MNHNS, CDR2 SASEGT.

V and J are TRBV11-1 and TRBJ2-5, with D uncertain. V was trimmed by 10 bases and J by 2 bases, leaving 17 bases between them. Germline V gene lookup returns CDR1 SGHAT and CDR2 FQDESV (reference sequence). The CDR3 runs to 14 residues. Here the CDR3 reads CATSDPGRQETQYF. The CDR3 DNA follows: TGTGCCACCAGTGACCCCGGGCGACAAGAGACCCAGTACTTC.

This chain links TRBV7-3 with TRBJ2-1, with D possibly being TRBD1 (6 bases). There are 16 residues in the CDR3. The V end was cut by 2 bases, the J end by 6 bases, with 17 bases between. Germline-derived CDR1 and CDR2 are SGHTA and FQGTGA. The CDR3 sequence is CASSLDPGTRGNEQFF. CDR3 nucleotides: TGTGCCAGCAGCTTAGATCCAGGGACAAGAGGCAATGAGCAGTTCTTC.

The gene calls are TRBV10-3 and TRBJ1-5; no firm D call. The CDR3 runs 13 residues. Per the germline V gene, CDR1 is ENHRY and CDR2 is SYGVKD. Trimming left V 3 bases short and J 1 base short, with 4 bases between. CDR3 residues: CAISDSSNQPQHF. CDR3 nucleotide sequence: TGTGCCATCAGTGATAGCAGCAATCAGCCCCAGCATTTT.